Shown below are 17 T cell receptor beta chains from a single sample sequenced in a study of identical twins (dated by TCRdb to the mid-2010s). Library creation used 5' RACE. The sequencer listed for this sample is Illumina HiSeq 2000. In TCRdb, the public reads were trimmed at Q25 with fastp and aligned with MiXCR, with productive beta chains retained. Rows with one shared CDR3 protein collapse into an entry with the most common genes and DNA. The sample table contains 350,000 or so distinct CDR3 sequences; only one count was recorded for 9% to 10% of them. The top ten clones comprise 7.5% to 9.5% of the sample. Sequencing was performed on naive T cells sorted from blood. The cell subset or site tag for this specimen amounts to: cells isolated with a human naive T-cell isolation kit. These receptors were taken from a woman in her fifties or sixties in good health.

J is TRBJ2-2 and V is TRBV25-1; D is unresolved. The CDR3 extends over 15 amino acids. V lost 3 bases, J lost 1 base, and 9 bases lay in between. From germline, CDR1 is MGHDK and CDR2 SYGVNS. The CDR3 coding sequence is TGTGCCAGCAGTGATCCGGGCGGGAACACCGGGGAGCTGTTTTTT. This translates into CASSDPGGNTGELFF.

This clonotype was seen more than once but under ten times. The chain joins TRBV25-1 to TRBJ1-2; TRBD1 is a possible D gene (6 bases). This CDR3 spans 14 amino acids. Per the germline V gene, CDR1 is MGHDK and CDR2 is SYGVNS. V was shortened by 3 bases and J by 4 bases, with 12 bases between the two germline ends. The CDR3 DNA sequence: TGTGCCAGCAGTGACCAACAGGGCGGCTATGGCTACACCTTC. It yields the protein CASSDQQGGYGYTF.

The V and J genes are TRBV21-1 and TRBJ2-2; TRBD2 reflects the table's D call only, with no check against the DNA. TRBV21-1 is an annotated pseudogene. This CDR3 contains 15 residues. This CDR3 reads CASSKAQGGAGELFF. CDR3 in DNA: TGTGCCAGCAGCAAAGCGCAGGGAGGTGCCGGGGAGCTGTTTTTT.

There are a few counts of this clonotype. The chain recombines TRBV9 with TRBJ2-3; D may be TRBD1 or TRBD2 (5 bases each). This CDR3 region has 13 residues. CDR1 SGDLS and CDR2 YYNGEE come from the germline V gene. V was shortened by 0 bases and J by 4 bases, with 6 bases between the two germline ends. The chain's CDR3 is CASSVVGADTQYF. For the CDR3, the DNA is TGTGCCAGCAGCGTAGTGGGGGCAGATACGCAGTATTTT.

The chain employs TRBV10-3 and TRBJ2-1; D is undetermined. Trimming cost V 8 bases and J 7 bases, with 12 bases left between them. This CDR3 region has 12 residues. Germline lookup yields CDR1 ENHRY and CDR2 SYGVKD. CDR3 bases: TGTGCCATCGGTTCCTATACAAATGAGCAGTTCTTC. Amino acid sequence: CAIGSYTNEQFF.

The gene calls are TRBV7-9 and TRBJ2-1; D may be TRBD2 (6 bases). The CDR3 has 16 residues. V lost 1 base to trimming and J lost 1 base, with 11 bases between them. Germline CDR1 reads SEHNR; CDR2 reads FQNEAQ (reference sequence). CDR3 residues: CASSLDLGTSYNEQFF. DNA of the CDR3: TGTGCCAGCAGCTTAGACCTAGGGACTTCCTACAATGAGCAGTTCTTC.

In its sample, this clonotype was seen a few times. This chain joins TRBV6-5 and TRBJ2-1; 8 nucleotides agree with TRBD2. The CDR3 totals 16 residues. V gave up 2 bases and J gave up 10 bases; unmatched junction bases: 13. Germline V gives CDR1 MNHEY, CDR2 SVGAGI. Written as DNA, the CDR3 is TGTGCCAGCAGTTACCAATCGGGGGCGGGAGGTGGGGAGCAGTTCTTC. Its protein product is CASSYQSGAGGGEQFF.

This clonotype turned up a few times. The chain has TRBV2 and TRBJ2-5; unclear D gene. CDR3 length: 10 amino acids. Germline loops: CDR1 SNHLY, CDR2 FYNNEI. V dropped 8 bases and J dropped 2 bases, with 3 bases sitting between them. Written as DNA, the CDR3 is TGTGCCAGCTATCAAGAGACCCAGTACTTC. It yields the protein CASYQETQYF. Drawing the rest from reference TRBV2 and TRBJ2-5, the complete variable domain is EPEVTQTPSHQVTQMGQEVILRCVPISNHLYFYWYRQILGQKVEFLVSFYNNEISEKSEIFDDQFSVERPDGSNFTLKIRSTKLEDSAMYFCASYQETQYFGPGTRLLVL.

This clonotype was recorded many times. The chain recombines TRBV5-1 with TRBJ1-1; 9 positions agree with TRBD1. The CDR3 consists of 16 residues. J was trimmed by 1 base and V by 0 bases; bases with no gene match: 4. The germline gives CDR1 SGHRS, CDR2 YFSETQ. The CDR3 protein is CASSLGTGARNTEAFF. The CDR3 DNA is TGCGCCAGCAGCTTGGGGACAGGGGCGAGGAACACTGAAGCTTTCTTT.

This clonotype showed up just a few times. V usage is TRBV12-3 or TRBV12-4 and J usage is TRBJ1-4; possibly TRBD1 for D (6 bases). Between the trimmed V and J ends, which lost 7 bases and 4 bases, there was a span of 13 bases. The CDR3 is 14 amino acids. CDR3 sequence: CASTGGGGNEKLFF. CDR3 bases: TGTGCCAGCACCGGAGGAGGGGGTAATGAAAAACTGTTTTTT.

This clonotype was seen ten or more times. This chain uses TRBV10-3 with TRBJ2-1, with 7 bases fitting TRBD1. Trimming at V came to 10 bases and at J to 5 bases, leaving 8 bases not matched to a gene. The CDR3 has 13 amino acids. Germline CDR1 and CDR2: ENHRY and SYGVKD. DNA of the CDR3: TGTGCCACGGGGAAAGGACAGGACAATGAGCAGTTCTTC. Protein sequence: CATGKGQDNEQFF.

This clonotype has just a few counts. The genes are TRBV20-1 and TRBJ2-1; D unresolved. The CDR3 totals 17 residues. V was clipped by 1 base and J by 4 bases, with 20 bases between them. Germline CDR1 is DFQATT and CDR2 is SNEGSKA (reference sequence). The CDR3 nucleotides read TGCAGTGCTAGAGCACCCGTTCCGAGACGGGCTTACAATGAGCAGTTCTTC. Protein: CSARAPVPRRAYNEQFF.

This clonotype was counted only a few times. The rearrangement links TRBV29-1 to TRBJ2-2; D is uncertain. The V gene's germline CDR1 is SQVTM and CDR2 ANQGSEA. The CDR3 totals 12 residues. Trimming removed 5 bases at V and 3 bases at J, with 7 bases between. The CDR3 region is CSVYRDTGELFF. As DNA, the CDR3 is TGCAGCGTTTACCGGGACACCGGGGAGCTGTTTTTT.

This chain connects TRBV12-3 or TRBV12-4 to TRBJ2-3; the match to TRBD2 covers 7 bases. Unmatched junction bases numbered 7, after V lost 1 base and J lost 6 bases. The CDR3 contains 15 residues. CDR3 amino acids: CASSLERDTKDTQYF. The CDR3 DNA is TGTGCCAGCAGTTTAGAGCGGGATACAAAGGATACGCAGTATTTT.

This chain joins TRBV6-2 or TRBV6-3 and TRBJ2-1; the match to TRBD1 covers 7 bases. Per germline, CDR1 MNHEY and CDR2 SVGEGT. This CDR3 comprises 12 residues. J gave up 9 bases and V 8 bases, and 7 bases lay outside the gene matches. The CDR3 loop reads CASGQTGVEQFF. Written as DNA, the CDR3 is TGTGCCAGCGGCCAAACAGGGGTTGAGCAGTTCTTC.

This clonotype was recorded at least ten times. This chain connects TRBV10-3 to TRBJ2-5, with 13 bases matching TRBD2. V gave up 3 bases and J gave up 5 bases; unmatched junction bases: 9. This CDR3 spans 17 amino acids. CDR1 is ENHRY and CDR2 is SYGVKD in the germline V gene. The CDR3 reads CAISDPGTSGVQETQYF. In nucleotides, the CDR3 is TGTGCCATCAGTGACCCCGGGACTAGCGGGGTTCAGGAGACCCAGTACTTC.

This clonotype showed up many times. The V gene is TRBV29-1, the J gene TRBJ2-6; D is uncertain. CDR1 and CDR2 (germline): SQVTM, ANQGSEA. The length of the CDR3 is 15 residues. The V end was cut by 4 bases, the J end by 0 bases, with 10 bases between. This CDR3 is CSVAPTNSGANVLTF. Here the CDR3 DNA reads TGCAGCGTTGCCCCGACAAACTCTGGGGCCAACGTCCTGACTTTC.